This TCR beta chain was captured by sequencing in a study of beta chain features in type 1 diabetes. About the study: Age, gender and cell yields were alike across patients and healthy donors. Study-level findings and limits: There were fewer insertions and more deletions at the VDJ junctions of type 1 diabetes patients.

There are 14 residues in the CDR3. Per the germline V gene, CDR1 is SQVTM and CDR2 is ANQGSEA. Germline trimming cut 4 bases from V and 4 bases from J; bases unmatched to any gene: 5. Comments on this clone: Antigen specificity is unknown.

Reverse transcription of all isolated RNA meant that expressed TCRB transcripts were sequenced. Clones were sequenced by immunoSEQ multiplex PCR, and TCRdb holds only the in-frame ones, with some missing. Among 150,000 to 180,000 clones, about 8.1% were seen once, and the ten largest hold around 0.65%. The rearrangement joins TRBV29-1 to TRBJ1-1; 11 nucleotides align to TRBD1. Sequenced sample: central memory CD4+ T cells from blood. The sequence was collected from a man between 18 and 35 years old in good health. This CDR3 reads CSVARTGGLTEAFF. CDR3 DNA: TGCAGCGTTGCCCGGACAGGGGGCCTCACTGAAGCTTTCTTT.